The subject of this entry is one T cell receptor beta chain. Indicated time point: peripheral blood 6 weeks after treatment start. The sample belongs to a study of PD-L1 blockade in urothelial cancer. This table comes from immunoSEQ multiplex PCR, and its TCRdb copy is limited to in-frame clones, with some not included. Here the sample spans 75,000 to 95,000 clones, around 93% being singletons. The V gene lost 6 bases and the J gene lost 8 bases, with 10 bases spanning the gap. This CDR3 region has 12 residues. Germline-derived CDR1 and CDR2 are SEHNR and FQNEAQ (reference sequence). This clonotype originated in a woman over 75 with urothelial cancer. This specimen consisted of PBMCs, obtained around atezolizumab (anti-PD-L1) treatment. This chain connects TRBV7-9 to TRBJ1-4, with unresolved D. CDR3 sequence reads: CASSWATEKLFF. Here the CDR3 DNA reads TGTGCCAGCAGTTGGGCGACCGAAAAACTGTTTTTT.